The 15 T cell receptor beta chains below come from one sample, sequenced in a study of tumour-infiltrating T cells in Burkitt lymphoma. This table comes from immunoSEQ multiplex PCR, and its TCRdb copy is limited to in-frame clones, with some not included. The sample consists of under 9,000 clones, about 69% of them appearing once. The sample comprised tumor tissue. The receptors were gathered from a human donor with diffuse large B-cell lymphoma.

The rearrangement joins TRBV6-5 to TRBJ1-1; 10 nucleotides agree with TRBD1. CDR1 and CDR2 (germline): MNHEY, SVGAGI. The CDR3 totals 15 residues. J gave up 5 bases and V 4 bases, and 7 bases lay outside the gene matches. The CDR3 coding sequence is TGTGCCAGCAGTTCCGGGGACAGGGGAACAACTGAAGCTTTCTTT. It specifies CASSSGDRGTTEAFF.

The chain is built from TRBV4-3 and TRBJ2-1; D might be TRBD1 or TRBD2, each matching 5 bases. CDR1 LGHNA and CDR2 YSLEER come from the germline V gene. Trimming pared 1 base from V and 0 bases from J, leaving 10 bases between. This CDR3 comprises 16 residues. CDR3 nucleotide sequence: TGCGCCAGCAGCCAAGGGTCAGGGAGCTCCTACAATGAGCAGTTCTTC. Translated: CASSQGSGSSYNEQFF.

The V gene is TRBV18, the J gene TRBJ1-1; 7 nucleotides align to TRBD1. Germline lookup yields CDR1 KGHSH and CDR2 LQKENI. CDR3 length equals 13 residues. V shed 3 bases and J 7 bases; nucleotides not matched to a gene: 5. CDR3 residues: CASSPRDSNEAFF. In DNA form, the CDR3 reads TGTGCCAGCTCACCCCGGGACAGTAATGAAGCTTTCTTT.

V gene TRBV13 combines with J gene TRBJ1-1, with D perhaps matching TRBD1 (6 bases). With 5 bases removed from V and 0 bases from J, the gap between germline ends came to 13 bases. Germline V gene lookup returns CDR1 PRHDT and CDR2 FYEKMQ (reference sequence). CDR3 length: 15 amino acids. As DNA, the CDR3 is TGTGCCAGCAGCCCCAGGGGATTCATGAACACTGAAGCTTTCTTT. Translation gives CASSPRGFMNTEAFF.

This chain joins TRBV5-5 and TRBJ2-1; no definite D call. Trimming left V 4 bases short and J 7 bases short, with 6 bases between. CDR1 and CDR2 (germline): SGHKS, YYEKEE (reference sequence). The CDR3 contains 11 residues. The CDR3 DNA sequence: TGTGCCAGCAGCCGCATTAATGAGCAGTTCTTC. It encodes CASSRINEQFF.

This sequence joins TRBV10-2 and TRBJ2-1; 11 nucleotides align to TRBD2. The germline V gene has CDR1 WSHSY and CDR2 SAAADI. This CDR3 comprises 14 residues. V gave up 6 bases and J gave up 7 bases; unmatched junction bases: 5. For the CDR3, the DNA is TGCGCCAGCAGACTAGCGGGGGCGTATAATGAGCAGTTCTTC. This translates into CASRLAGAYNEQFF.

This clone came up a few times. The chain carries TRBV19 and TRBJ1-1, with D unresolved. CDR1 is LNHDA, CDR2 SQIVND, per germline (reference sequence). Trimming left V 7 bases short and J 0 bases short, with 12 bases between. The CDR3 extends over 14 amino acids. CDR3 bases: TGTGCCAGTACTCTCGGAGGGATGAACACTGAAGCTTTCTTT. It translates to CASTLGGMNTEAFF.

The chain couples TRBV6-6 to TRBJ2-1; the match to TRBD1 covers 12 bases. The V gene's germline CDR1 is MNHNY and CDR2 SVGAGI (reference sequence). This CDR3 region has 15 residues. V was pared by 5 bases and J by 3 bases, with 2 bases of the junction left unmatched. CDR3 in amino acids: CASSRDRGRYNEQFF. In nucleotides, the CDR3 is TGTGCCAGCAGTCGGGACAGGGGGCGCTACAATGAGCAGTTCTTC.

The chain employs TRBV6-5 and TRBJ1-2; 10 bases line up with TRBD1. The CDR3 sequence is 13 residues long. V shed 6 bases and J 6 bases; nucleotides not matched to a gene: 4. Germline V gene lookup returns CDR1 MNHEY and CDR2 SVGAGI. The CDR3 DNA is TGTGCCAGCAGATCGGGACAGGGGAATGGCTACACCTTC. This encodes CASRSGQGNGYTF.

This chain joins TRBV4-3 and TRBJ2-2, with 7 bases that match TRBD1. CDR3 length: 19 amino acids. V dropped 1 base and J dropped 0; count of bases not matched to a gene: 11. The germline CDR1 and CDR2 sequences are LGHNA and YSLEER. CDR3 residues: CASSQVRDSSFSNTGELFF. The CDR3 DNA follows: TGCGCCAGCAGCCAAGTCAGGGACAGCAGCTTTTCGAACACCGGGGAGCTGTTTTTT.

The chain has TRBV9 and TRBJ1-1, with D maybe TRBD1 (5 bases). V was trimmed by 4 bases and J by 1 base, leaving 17 bases between them. The CDR3 runs 16 residues. Germline assignment: CDR1 SGDLS and CDR2 YYNGEE. In DNA form, the CDR3 reads TGTGCCAGCAGCCCCCCGGGGGATGTCGCGAACACTGAAGCTTTCTTT. Amino acid sequence: CASSPPGDVANTEAFF.

The chain recombines TRBV6-6 with TRBJ2-5; a possible D gene is TRBD1 (6 bases). The V and J ends lost 2 bases and 5 bases respectively, with 12 bases between them. Germline values: CDR1 MNHNY, CDR2 SVGAGI (reference sequence). This CDR3 is built from 14 residues. DNA for the CDR3: TGTGCCAGCAGTTACAATGGGGGCCGGGAGACCCAGTACTTC. Amino acids: CASSYNGGRETQYF.

The chain carries TRBV5-6 and TRBJ1-5; 7 nucleotides line up with TRBD1. The CDR3 consists of 16 residues. Germline CDR1 is SGHDT and CDR2 is YYEEEE. With 0 bases clipped from V and 3 bases from J, the junction kept 6 bases outside the gene matches. The CDR3 is CASSLGAGGPNQPQHF. CDR3 nucleotides: TGTGCCAGCAGCTTGGGCGCAGGGGGTCCCAATCAGCCCCAGCATTTT.

The DNA of the CDR3 is TGCGCCAGCAGCTTGGGACTAGCGGGGGTACTCTACAATGAGCAGTTCTTC. Protein: CASSLGLAGVLYNEQFF. V is TRBV5-1 and J is TRBJ2-1; 12 bases are a match to TRBD2. J was trimmed by 3 bases and V by 0 bases; bases with no gene match: 4. In germline, CDR1 is SGHRS, CDR2 YFSETQ. The CDR3 contains 17 residues.

The chain combines TRBV18 with TRBJ2-7; D gene unclear. Trimming removed 2 bases from V and 2 bases from J, with 10 bases in between. Germline CDR1 KGHSH, CDR2 LQKENI. The CDR3 runs 14 residues. CDR3 protein: CASSPLEIPYEQYF. For the CDR3, the DNA is TGTGCCAGCTCACCATTGGAGATTCCCTACGAGCAGTACTTC. Variable domain in full (rest from reference TRBV18 and TRBJ2-7): NAGVMQNPRHLVRRRGQEARLRCSPMKGHSHVYWYRQLPEEGLKFMVYLQKENIIDESGMPKERFSAEFPKEGPSILRIQQVVRGDSAAYFCASSPLEIPYEQYFGPGTRLTVT.